These 14 T cell receptor beta chains share one sample of origin, sequenced in a study of T cells in Graves' hyperthyroidism and ophthalmopathy. The CDR3 regions of TCR beta were amplified from RNA transcripts. The HTBI primer set drove a first-round RT-PCR of the TCR CDR3. TCRdb processed the multiplex PCR reads anew with MiXCR; each CDR3 protein has one entry. The sample lists approximately 870,000 distinct CDR3 sequences, roughly 40% seen once, with roughly 8.3% in the top ten. The material sequenced was blood. The receptors were gathered from a man between 18 and 29 years old with Graves' hyperthyroidism.

The V call is TRBV7-2, the J call TRBJ2-5, with D tentatively TRBD1 (5 bases). Germline assignment: CDR1 SGHTA and CDR2 FQGNSA. V dropped 0 bases and J dropped 4 bases, with 15 bases sitting between them. The CDR3 totals 16 residues. Here the CDR3 DNA reads TGTGCCAGCAGCTTAGCGTCGCCAGGGATCGGAGAGACCCAGTACTTC. This encodes CASSLASPGIGETQYF.

This clonotype occurred many times. This chain uses TRBV29-1 with TRBJ2-7, with unresolved D. The CDR3 totals 12 residues. Germline V gives CDR1 SQVTM, CDR2 ANQGSEA. Trimming took 2 bases from V and 5 from J, leaving 10 bases between them. Here the CDR3 reads CSVENEGDEQYF. The CDR3 coding sequence is TGCAGCGTTGAAAACGAAGGAGACGAGCAGTACTTC.

This clonotype was found many times. The chain couples TRBV10-3 to TRBJ1-5; tentatively, D is TRBD1 (5 bases). CDR3 length: 15 amino acids. Germline V gene data show CDR1 as ENHRY and CDR2 as SYGVKD. Between the trimmed V and J ends, which lost 2 bases and 0 bases, there was a span of 8 bases. The CDR3 loop is CAISERRDSNQPQHF. In DNA form, the CDR3 reads TGTGCCATCAGTGAGCGCAGGGATAGCAATCAGCCCCAGCATTTT.

The V gene is TRBV5-1, the J gene TRBJ2-2; tentative D call: TRBD2 (6 bases). The ends were cut back, 0 bases at V and 11 bases at J, with 14 bases in the middle. Germline-derived CDR1 and CDR2 are SGHRS and YFSETQ. The length of the CDR3 is 14 residues. CDR3 DNA: TGCGCCAGCAGCTTGGGACTAGGGGAGAGAGAGCTGTTTTTT. Translated, it gives CASSLGLGERELFF.

This clonotype was recorded many times. The chain joins TRBV20-1 to TRBJ1-2, with no clear D. CDR3 length: 12 residues. The ends were cut back, 0 bases at V and 4 bases at J, with 6 bases in the middle. Germline CDR1 is DFQATT and CDR2 is SNEGSKA (reference sequence). The CDR3 is CSARDLGYGYTF. Here the CDR3 DNA reads TGCAGTGCTAGAGATCTGGGCTATGGCTACACCTTC.

V usage is TRBV19 and J usage is TRBJ2-7; a weak D match, TRBD1 (5 bases). V was pared by 3 bases and J by 1 base, with 13 bases between. Germline lookup yields CDR1 LNHDA and CDR2 SQIVND (reference sequence). The CDR3 sequence is 15 residues long. The CDR3 reads CASSIGMGQSYEQYF. DNA for the CDR3: TGTGCCAGTAGTATTGGGATGGGGCAGTCCTACGAGCAGTACTTC.

The chain links TRBV20-1 to TRBJ2-5, with D possibly being TRBD2 (6 bases). The CDR3 loop spans 13 amino acids. Germline CDR1 and CDR2: DFQATT and SNEGSKA (reference sequence). V dropped 5 bases and J dropped 9 bases, with 19 bases sitting between them. The CDR3, as DNA: TGCAGTGCTCGCCAACTGGGGGGTCAGCCCCAGTACTTC. As protein: CSARQLGGQPQYF.

The V gene is TRBV30, the J gene TRBJ1-1, with D unclear. The CDR3 has 14 amino acids. Germline CDR1 and CDR2: GTSNPN and SVGIG (reference sequence). Trimming shortened V by 2 bases and J by 1 base, and 11 bases separated the two germline ends. CDR3 amino acids: CAWSTLGPNTEAFF. For the CDR3, the DNA is TGTGCCTGGAGTACACTGGGTCCGAACACTGAAGCTTTCTTT. The whole variable domain, remainder taken from reference TRBV30 and TRBJ1-1, is SQTIHQWPATLVQPVGSPLSLECTVEGTSNPNLYWYRQAAGRGLQLLFYSVGIGQISSEVPQNLSASRPQDRQFILSSKKLLLSDSGFYLCAWSTLGPNTEAFFGQGTRLTVV.

The table lists this clonotype with many counts. The V gene is TRBV6-5, the J gene TRBJ1-5; D ambiguous. Per the germline V gene, CDR1 is MNHEY and CDR2 is SVGAGI. This CDR3 is built from 15 residues. Trimming left V 5 bases short and J 0 bases short, with 11 bases between. The CDR3 is CASSQSLYSNQPQHF. CDR3 bases: TGTGCCAGCAGTCAATCCTTATATAGCAATCAGCCCCAGCATTTT.

The chain joins TRBV19 to TRBJ1-3; D uncertain. This CDR3 has 14 residues. The germline V and J ends were trimmed by 3 bases and 7 bases, with 13 bases remaining between them. CDR1 and CDR2 from the germline V gene are LNHDA and SQIVND (reference sequence). The CDR3 nucleotides read TGTGCCAGTAGTATGAGAGGCACAGTGAACACCATATATTTT. Translated: CASSMRGTVNTIYF.

At least ten counts were recorded for this clonotype. The chain recombines TRBV7-9 with TRBJ1-1; TRBD1 is a possible D gene (5 bases). V was shortened by 2 bases and J by 3 bases, with 10 bases between the two germline ends. This CDR3 contains 14 residues. The germline gives CDR1 SEHNR, CDR2 FQNEAQ (reference sequence). The CDR3 bases are TGTGCCAGCAGCTTAAGCCAGGGTGACACTGAAGCTTTCTTT. It yields the protein CASSLSQGDTEAFF.

This clonotype was counted only a few times. The V and J genes are TRBV4-2 and TRBJ1-2, with TRBD1 identical over 7 bases. This CDR3 has 12 residues. CDR1 and CDR2 from the germline V gene are LGHNA and YNFKEQ. V lost 5 bases to trimming and J lost 9 bases; unmatched junction nucleotides: 6. The CDR3 sequence: CASSYDRVSYTF. As DNA, the CDR3 is TGTGCCAGCAGCTACGACAGGGTGAGCTACACCTTC.

This clonotype was detected only a few times. The rearrangement uses TRBV9 and TRBJ1-1, with D perhaps matching TRBD1 (6 bases). Per germline, CDR1 SGDLS and CDR2 YYNGEE. The CDR3 spans 14 residues. The ends were cut back, 7 bases at V and 4 bases at J, with 17 bases in the middle. For the CDR3, the DNA is TGTGCCAGCCACCTAGGGGGATCAGGCACTGAAGCTTTCTTT. It codes for CASHLGGSGTEAFF.

This clonotype was seen at least ten times. The genes are TRBV29-1 and TRBJ2-5; D not certain. The CDR3 runs to 10 residues. CDR1 is SQVTM and CDR2 is ANQGSEA in the germline V gene. With 4 bases removed from V and 5 bases from J, the gap between germline ends came to 5 bases. The CDR3 region is CSVVVETQYF. The DNA for the CDR3 is TGCAGCGTTGTGGTGGAGACCCAGTACTTC.